This T cell receptor (beta chain) was profiled in a study of cytomegalovirus exposure and HLA in healthy donors. Study outcomes and limitations: First-cohort TCR clusters were later found to tend to co-occur in the roughly 130 validation repertoires.

The protocol was immunoSEQ multiplex PCR, while the TCRdb copy is restricted to in-frame clones and leaves out a portion. The repertoire includes 110,000 to 150,000 clones, 85% to 95% of them detected once, and over 1.5% sits in the top ten. Germline lookup yields CDR1 MDHEN and CDR2 SYDVKM. The CDR3 contains 12 residues. V was trimmed by 2 bases and J by 10 bases, leaving 10 bases between them. On this clone itself: Its antigen is not known.

The material sequenced was PBMCs. The rearrangement joins TRBV28 to TRBJ2-3, with D perhaps TRBD1 (6 bases). This sequence originates from a young man in good health and CMV-seropositive. CDR3 loop: CASSLNRVSQYF. In DNA, the CDR3 is TGTGCCAGCAGTTTAAACAGGGTATCGCAGTATTTT.